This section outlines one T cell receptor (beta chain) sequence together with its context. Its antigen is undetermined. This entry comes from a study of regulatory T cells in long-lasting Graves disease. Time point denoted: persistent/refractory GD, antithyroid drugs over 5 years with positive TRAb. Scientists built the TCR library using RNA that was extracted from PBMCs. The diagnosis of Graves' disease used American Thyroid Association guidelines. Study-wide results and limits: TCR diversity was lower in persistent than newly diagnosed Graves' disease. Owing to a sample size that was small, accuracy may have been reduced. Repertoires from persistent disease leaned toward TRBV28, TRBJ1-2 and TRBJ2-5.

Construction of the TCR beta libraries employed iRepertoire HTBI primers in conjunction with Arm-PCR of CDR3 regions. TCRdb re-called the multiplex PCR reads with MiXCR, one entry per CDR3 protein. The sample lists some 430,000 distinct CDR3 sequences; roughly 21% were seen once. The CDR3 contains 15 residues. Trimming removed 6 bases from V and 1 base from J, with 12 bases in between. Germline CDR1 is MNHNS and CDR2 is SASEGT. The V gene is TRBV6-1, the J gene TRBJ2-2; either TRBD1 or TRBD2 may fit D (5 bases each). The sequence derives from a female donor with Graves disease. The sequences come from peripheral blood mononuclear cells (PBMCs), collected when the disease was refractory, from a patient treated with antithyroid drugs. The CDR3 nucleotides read TGTGCCAGCAGGGCCGGGACCATGAACACCGGGGAGCTGTTTTTT. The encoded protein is CASRAGTMNTGELFF.